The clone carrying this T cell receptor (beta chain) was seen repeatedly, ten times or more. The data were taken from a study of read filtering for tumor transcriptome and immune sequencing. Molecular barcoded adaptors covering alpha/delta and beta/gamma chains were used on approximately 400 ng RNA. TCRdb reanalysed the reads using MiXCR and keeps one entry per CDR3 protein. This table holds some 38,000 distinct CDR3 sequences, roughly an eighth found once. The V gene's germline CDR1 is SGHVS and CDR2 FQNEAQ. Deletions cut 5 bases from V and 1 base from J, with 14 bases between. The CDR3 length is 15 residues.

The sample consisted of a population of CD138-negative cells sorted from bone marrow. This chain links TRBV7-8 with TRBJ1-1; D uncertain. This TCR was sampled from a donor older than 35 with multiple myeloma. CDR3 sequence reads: CASSGNLVRNTEAFF. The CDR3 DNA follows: TGTGCCAGCAGCGGAAATCTCGTGAGGAACACTGAAGCTTTCTTT. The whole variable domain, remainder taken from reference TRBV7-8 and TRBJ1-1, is GAGVSQSPRYKVAKRGQDVALRCDPISGHVSLFWYQQALGQGPEFLTYFQNEAQLDKSGLPSDRFFAERPEGSVSTLKIQRTQQEDSAVYLCASSGNLVRNTEAFFGQGTRLTVV.